The 16 T cell receptor beta chains below were found in one sample sequenced in a study of blood T cells in healthy people across ages. With a J-beta primer mix and a sample-barcoded 5' primer, a second PCR ran about 7 to 12 cycles. TCRdb analysed the 5' RACE reads with MiXCR anew, one entry per CDR3 protein. The repertoire holds 600,000 to 800,000 distinct CDR3 sequences, roughly half seen once, with around an eighth in the top ten. Sequenced material: blood. These receptors all come from a woman aged 80 or over in good health.

The DNA of the CDR3 is TGTGCCAGCAGTTCAACAGAAGCCAAAAACATTCAGTACTTC. Translation gives CASSSTEAKNIQYF. This chain connects TRBV27 to TRBJ2-4; D is uncertain. In germline, CDR1 is MNHEY, CDR2 SMNVEV (reference sequence). The CDR3 totals 14 residues. V was clipped by 4 bases and J by 0 bases, with 7 bases between them.

V gene TRBV29-1 combines with J gene TRBJ2-5, with TRBD2 as a possible D gene (5 bases). Germline V CDR1 and CDR2: SQVTM, ANQGSEA. This CDR3 spans 11 amino acids. The CDR3 here is CSASLGETQYF. In DNA, the CDR3 is TGCAGTGCTAGCTTGGGGGAGACCCAGTACTTC.

The table lists this clonotype with a few counts. The genes are TRBV10-2 and TRBJ2-2; TRBD2 agrees at 9 bases. Germline V gene data show CDR1 as WSHSY and CDR2 as SAAADI. The length of the CDR3 is 16 residues. With V trimmed by 7 bases and J by 0 bases, 6 bases remained unmatched. CDR3 bases: TGCGCCAGCACGGAACGACTAGCGGCGAACACCGGGGAGCTGTTTTTT. The encoded protein is CASTERLAANTGELFF.

Only a few counts were recorded for this clonotype. The chain employs TRBV20-1 and TRBJ2-1; D may match TRBD1 or TRBD2 (7 bases each). The germline V gene encodes CDR1 DFQATT and CDR2 SNEGSKA (reference sequence). V was trimmed by 3 bases and J by 10 bases, leaving 13 bases between them. The CDR3 has 12 amino acids. CDR3 amino acids: CSASQGGREQFF. CDR3 nucleotide sequence: TGCAGTGCTAGTCAGGGGGGGCGGGAGCAGTTCTTC.

The chain has TRBV12-3 or TRBV12-4 and TRBJ2-5; D unresolved. This CDR3 comprises 12 residues. Trimming took 10 bases from V and 5 from J, leaving 14 bases between them. The CDR3 DNA reads TGTGCCACTAACCGTGATGCGGAGACCCAGTACTTC. This codes for CATNRDAETQYF.

A word on this clonotype: This sequence may be a read error, since a much larger clone differs from it by one base. The CDR3, as DNA: TGTGCCACCAGCAGCACACAACAAAGCCGGGACAGGGGTCTTTCTAGGTACCAAGAGACCCAGTACTTC. Translation gives CATSSTQQSRDRGLSRYQETQYF. The chain uses TRBV15 and TRBJ2-5; 10 nucleotides align to TRBD1. Germline trimming cut 3 bases from V and 0 bases from J; bases unmatched to any gene: 25. Germline CDR1 is LNHNV and CDR2 is YYDKDF (reference sequence). The CDR3 runs 23 residues. The entire variable domain, with the rest obtained from reference TRBV15 and TRBJ2-5, is as follows: DAMVIQNPRYQVTQFGKPVTLSCSQTLNHNVMYWYQQKSSQAPKLLFHYYDKDFNNEADTPDNFQSRRPNTSFCFLDIRSPGLGDTAMYLCATSSTQQSRDRGLSRYQETQYFGPGTRLLVL.

The J gene is TRBJ2-3, the V gene TRBV7-2; 7 bases are shared with TRBD2. The germline V gene encodes CDR1 SGHTA and CDR2 FQGNSA. The CDR3 spans 15 residues. The junction had 5 bases not matched to a gene; V was cut back by 5 bases and J by 0 bases. The CDR3 here is CASSRQAGSTDTQYF. The CDR3, as DNA: TGTGCCAGCAGCCGGCAAGCGGGGAGCACAGATACGCAGTATTTT.

This clonotype was seen more than once but under ten times. CDR3 loop: CASSVRPRDGEAFF. CDR3 in DNA: TGTGCCAGCAGCGTCCGCCCCCGGGACGGTGAAGCTTTCTTT. The gene calls are TRBV9 and TRBJ1-1; D might be TRBD1 (5 bases). V was trimmed by 2 bases and J by 7 bases, leaving 15 bases between them. Germline V gives CDR1 SGDLS, CDR2 YYNGEE. This CDR3 is built from 14 residues.

This clonotype was observed at least ten times. This sequence joins TRBV3-1 and TRBJ2-3; TRBD2 agrees at 11 bases. The junction had 5 bases not matched to a gene; V was cut back by 2 bases and J by 1 base. This CDR3 contains 17 residues. The V gene's germline CDR1 is LGHDT and CDR2 YNNKEL (reference sequence). The CDR3 here is CASSQRGLAGGTDTQYF. As DNA, the CDR3 is TGTGCCAGCAGCCAACGAGGACTAGCGGGCGGCACAGATACGCAGTATTTT.

This clonotype has just one count. The chain has TRBV29-1 and TRBJ1-4, with D tentatively TRBD1 (6 bases). Germline values: CDR1 SQVTM, CDR2 ANQGSEA. V was clipped by 6 bases and J by 6 bases, with 14 bases between them. This CDR3 is 13 amino acids long. The CDR3 region is CSVSGGTHEKLFF. The CDR3 DNA sequence: TGCAGCGTGTCCGGGGGGACACATGAAAAACTGTTTTTT. Combining the CDR3 with reference TRBV29-1 and TRBJ1-4 gives the whole variable domain SAVISQKPSRDICQRGTSLTIQCQVDSQVTMMFWYRQQPGQSLTLIATANQGSEATYESGFVIDKFPISRPNLTFSTLTVSNMSPEDSSIYLCSVSGGTHEKLFFGSGTQLSVL.

The chain combines TRBV28 with TRBJ1-5; D unresolved. V was trimmed by 6 bases and J by 0 bases, leaving 15 bases between them. Germline V gene data show CDR1 as MDHEN and CDR2 as SYDVKM. This CDR3 comprises 16 residues. CDR3 sequence: CASRGVGPRSNQPQHF. CDR3 nucleotides: TGTGCCAGCAGGGGCGTCGGACCGCGTAGCAATCAGCCCCAGCATTTT.

Details on this clonotype: A much more abundant neighbour one base away suggests this may be a read error. The chain joins TRBV28 to TRBJ2-7; TRBD1 agrees at 9 bases. CDR3 length equals 13 residues. CDR1 and CDR2 from the germline V gene are MDHEN and SYDVKM. V gave up 5 bases and J gave up 7 bases; unmatched junction bases: 6. In DNA, the CDR3 is TGTGCCAGCAGTATACAGGGGGCCAATGAGCAGTACTTC. Protein sequence: CASSIQGANEQYF.

This clonotype was seen at least ten times. The chain couples TRBV6-5 to TRBJ2-3, with 9 bases lining up with TRBD1. The junction had 6 bases not matched to a gene; V was cut back by 5 bases and J by 6 bases. This CDR3 has 14 amino acids. CDR1 MNHEY and CDR2 SVGAGI come from the germline V gene. The CDR3, as DNA: TGTGCCAGCAGTAAGACAGGGGGGCGGGATACGCAGTATTTT. This codes for CASSKTGGRDTQYF.

This clonotype was recorded only once. The genes are TRBV7-6 and TRBJ1-1; the D gene is possibly TRBD1 (5 bases). This CDR3 is built from 13 residues. V dropped 11 bases and J dropped 4 bases, with 17 bases sitting between them. Germline-derived CDR1 and CDR2 are SGHVS and FNYEAQ. The DNA of the CDR3 is TGTGCCGTATCTCGGGACCTAGTCACTGAAGCTTTCTTT. Translated: CAVSRDLVTEAFF. The full variable domain, its missing parts supplied by reference TRBV7-6 and TRBJ1-1, is GAGVSQSPRYKVTKRGQDVALRCDPISGHVSLYWYRQALGQGPEFLTYFNYEAQQDKSGLPNDRFSAERPEGSISTLTIQRTEQRDSAMYRCAVSRDLVTEAFFGQGTRLTVV.

The rearrangement uses TRBV4-1 and TRBJ1-1; no reliable D call. CDR3 size: 15 residues. Germline loops: CDR1 MGHRA, CDR2 YSYEKL. V was clipped by 2 bases and J by 4 bases, with 14 bases between them. CDR3 protein: CASSQFELLGTEAFF. The CDR3 nucleotides are TGCGCCAGCAGCCAATTCGAGCTGTTGGGCACTGAAGCTTTCTTT.

The V call is TRBV9, the J call TRBJ2-1; 9 bases agree with TRBD2. Trimming removed 0 bases from V and 4 bases from J; junction bases left unmatched: 5. Looked up from germline, CDR1 is SGDLS and CDR2 is YYNGEE. The CDR3 has 16 amino acids. The chain's CDR3 is CASSVEVTSGYNEQFF. In DNA, the CDR3 is TGTGCCAGCAGCGTAGAGGTGACTAGCGGATACAATGAGCAGTTCTTC.